Following are 20 T cell receptor beta chains from one sample sequenced in a study of T cell responses to AZD1222 COVID-19 vaccine. This table comes from immunoSEQ multiplex PCR, and its TCRdb copy is limited to in-frame clones, with some not included. The sample includes over 65,000 clones, approximately 80% of them seen just once. The specimen comprised peripheral blood, sampled on day 0 of AZD1222 vaccination. These receptors were taken from an adult in good health.

The V and J genes are TRBV2 and TRBJ2-7; 13 bases are shared with TRBD2. CDR3 length: 15 residues. Trimming removed 6 bases from V and 12 bases from J; junction bases left unmatched: 14. Germline V gene sequence: CDR1 SNHLY, CDR2 FYNNEI. The CDR3 loop reads CASSPGLAGALVRYF. For the CDR3, the DNA is TGTGCCAGCAGCCCAGGACTAGCGGGGGCCCTCGTCAGGTACTTC.

DNA of the CDR3: TGTGCCAGCAGCTCGGGACAGCCGTATGGCTACACCTTC. Residues: CASSSGQPYGYTF. V usage is TRBV28 and J usage is TRBJ1-2; 7 positions match TRBD1. The length of the CDR3 is 13 residues. Germline V gene sequence: CDR1 MDHEN, CDR2 SYDVKM. Trimming at V came to 6 bases and at J to 5 bases, leaving 6 bases not matched to a gene.

V is TRBV29-1 and J is TRBJ1-1; a possible D gene is TRBD1 (5 bases). This CDR3 is built from 12 residues. CDR1 SQVTM and CDR2 ANQGSEA come from the germline V gene. V was cut by 5 bases and J by 1 base, with 8 bases left in between. The CDR3 sequence: CSVRGANTEAFF. CDR3 in DNA: TGCAGCGTTCGAGGGGCGAACACTGAAGCTTTCTTT.

The gene calls are TRBV19 and TRBJ2-1; the match to TRBD2 covers 13 bases. CDR3 length: 15 residues. Losses at the gene ends were 4 bases for V and 9 bases for J; bases not matched to a gene: 6. Germline values: CDR1 LNHDA, CDR2 SQIVND (reference sequence). The CDR3 is CASSKGTSGMVEQFF. In DNA, the CDR3 is TGTGCCAGTAGTAAGGGGACTAGCGGGATGGTTGAGCAGTTCTTC.

In its sample, this clone was seen a few times. This chain connects TRBV28 to TRBJ1-5; 9 bases align to TRBD1. V gave up 6 bases and J gave up 7 bases; unmatched junction bases: 7. There are 14 residues in the CDR3. CDR1 and CDR2 from the germline V gene are MDHEN and SYDVKM. CDR3 nucleotide sequence: TGTGCCAGCAGCCGGAGACAGGGGGACCAGCCCCAGCATTTT. It translates to CASSRRQGDQPQHF.

The chain employs TRBV7-9 and TRBJ2-7; no definite D call. The CDR3 loop spans 12 amino acids. The V gene lost 2 bases and the J gene lost 2 bases, with 4 bases spanning the gap. CDR1 is SEHNR, CDR2 FQNEAQ, per germline (reference sequence). The CDR3 coding sequence is TGTGCCAGCAGCTTAAACACCTACGAGCAGTACTTC. Translation: CASSLNTYEQYF.

The genes are TRBV27 and TRBJ2-1, with a possible D match to TRBD1 (5 bases). The CDR3 runs to 15 residues. The germline gives CDR1 MNHEY, CDR2 SMNVEV (reference sequence). Deletions cut 2 bases from V and 0 bases from J, with 8 bases between. The CDR3 region is CASSLTGSSYNEQFF. CDR3 sequence (DNA): TGTGCCAGCAGTTTAACAGGTAGCTCCTACAATGAGCAGTTCTTC.

The genes are TRBV7-6 and TRBJ2-5; TRBD2 might be the D (6 bases). There are 13 residues in the CDR3. Germline-derived CDR1 and CDR2 are SGHVS and FNYEAQ. Between the trimmed V and J ends, which lost 1 base and 4 bases, there was a span of 7 bases. CDR3 bases: TGTGCCAGCAGCTTAGTCGGGGGAGAGACCCAGTACTTC. Protein product: CASSLVGGETQYF.

The chain links TRBV27 to TRBJ1-5; no firm D call. Trimming took off 4 bases at V and 3 bases at J, with 7 bases between the two ends. The germline V gene has CDR1 MNHEY and CDR2 SMNVEV (reference sequence). The CDR3 is made up of 13 amino acids. CDR3 in amino acids: CASSYDNNQPQHF. In DNA form, the CDR3 reads TGTGCCAGCAGTTATGACAACAATCAGCCCCAGCATTTT.

This clone was seen a few times. The chain recombines TRBV19 with TRBJ2-1; TRBD2 is a possible D gene (5 bases). This CDR3 is built from 15 residues. The germline V gene encodes CDR1 LNHDA and CDR2 SQIVND (reference sequence). The germline V and J ends were trimmed by 6 bases and 0 bases, with 12 bases remaining between them. CDR3 nucleotide sequence: TGTGCCAGTAGCTCCCTAGGGAGCTCCTACAATGAGCAGTTCTTC. Translating gives CASSSLGSSYNEQFF.

The chain uses TRBV14 and TRBJ1-3; D is uncertain. This CDR3 comprises 14 residues. Trimming took off 1 base at V and 2 bases at J, with 6 bases between the two ends. In germline, CDR1 is SGHDN, CDR2 FVKESK. This CDR3 is CASSQGSTGNTIYF. In nucleotides, the CDR3 is TGTGCCAGCAGCCAAGGGTCCACTGGAAACACCATATATTTT.

The chain couples TRBV10-3 to TRBJ1-1; no firm D call. The CDR3 loop spans 13 amino acids. Trimming removed 5 bases from V and 1 base from J, with 8 bases in between. Germline CDR1 is ENHRY and CDR2 is SYGVKD. The CDR3 DNA reads as TGTGCCATCAGTCGGAGAACGAACACTGAAGCTTTCTTT. Its translation: CAISRRTNTEAFF.

The genes are TRBV6-5 and TRBJ1-1, with D maybe TRBD1 (6 bases). The ends were cut back, 6 bases at V and 0 bases at J, with 14 bases in the middle. The CDR3 contains 15 residues. Germline CDR1 MNHEY, CDR2 SVGAGI. This chain's CDR3 is CASSEGGGLNTEAFF. The CDR3 DNA is TGTGCCAGCAGCGAGGGGGGGGGTCTGAACACTGAAGCTTTCTTT.

V usage is TRBV3-1 (or the pseudogene TRBV3-2) and J usage is TRBJ2-5, with 9 positions matching TRBD2. This CDR3 has 17 amino acids. Germline V gene sequence: CDR1 LGHDT, CDR2 YNNKEL (reference sequence). V was clipped by 1 base and J by 0 bases; unmatched bases: 6. CDR3 in amino acids: CASSQVGLAGNQETQYF. The CDR3 DNA is TGTGCCAGCAGCCAAGTAGGGCTAGCGGGGAACCAAGAGACCCAGTACTTC.

V usage is TRBV18 and J usage is TRBJ2-1; 10 bases line up with TRBD2. In germline, CDR1 is KGHSH, CDR2 LQKENI. The length of the CDR3 is 18 residues. The ends lost 1 base at V and 0 bases at J; junction bases unmatched: 6. CDR3 nucleotide sequence: TGTGCCAGCTCACCACTCTCGCCTAGCGGGAGCTCCTACAATGAGCAGTTCTTC. Protein: CASSPLSPSGSSYNEQFF.

The chain couples TRBV11-2 to TRBJ1-4; D is unclear. Germline V CDR1 and CDR2: SGHAT, FQNNGV. Trimming pared 0 bases from V and 2 bases from J, leaving 13 bases between. The CDR3 loop spans 17 amino acids. The DNA for the CDR3 is TGTGCCAGCAGCTTAGAGGCCCACCTTTCTACTAATGAAAAACTGTTTTTT. Its translation: CASSLEAHLSTNEKLFF.

The genes are TRBV6-5 and TRBJ2-7, with D hard to call. Germline values: CDR1 MNHEY, CDR2 SVGAGI. CDR3 size: 14 residues. The ends were cut back, 2 bases at V and 3 bases at J, with 11 bases in the middle. The CDR3 DNA sequence: TGTGCCAGCAGTTACCACCTCAGTTTCTACGAGCAGTACTTC. Amino acids: CASSYHLSFYEQYF.

The CDR3 loop reads CASSVEGGPTYNEQFF. Written as DNA, the CDR3 is TGTGCCAGCAGCGTAGAGGGGGGGCCTACCTACAATGAGCAGTTCTTC. J is TRBJ2-1 and V is TRBV9; D possibly corresponds to TRBD2 (7 bases). Trimming pared 0 bases from V and 2 bases from J, leaving 12 bases between. The CDR3 has 16 amino acids. Germline loops: CDR1 SGDLS, CDR2 YYNGEE.

The chain is built from TRBV6-5 and TRBJ2-1, with 8 bases that match TRBD2. CDR1 MNHEY and CDR2 SVGAGI come from the germline V gene. The trim removed 6 bases at V and 0 bases at J, leaving 4 bases unmatched. The CDR3 consists of 15 residues. The chain's CDR3 is CASRGGTSSYNEQFF. CDR3 nucleotide sequence: TGTGCCAGCAGAGGCGGGACTAGCTCCTACAATGAGCAGTTCTTC.

V and J are TRBV10-3 and TRBJ1-2, with D possibly matching TRBD1 (6 bases). The CDR3 totals 17 residues. V gave up 1 base and J gave up 5 bases, with 20 bases separating them. From germline, CDR1 is ENHRY and CDR2 SYGVKD. CDR3 protein: CAISEWFRAGERYGYTF. CDR3 in DNA: TGTGCCATCAGTGAGTGGTTCAGGGCAGGGGAGAGGTATGGCTACACCTTC.